These 17 T cell receptor beta chains share one sample of origin, sequenced in a study of blood T cell repertoires in COVID-19. Clones were sequenced by immunoSEQ multiplex PCR, and TCRdb holds only the in-frame ones, with some missing. Of under 300,000 clones in the sample, 88% were seen once. Material for sequencing was PBMCs or T cells enriched from blood (not recorded which). These receptor sequences come from a woman under 40 who had recovered from COVID-19.

This rearrangement joins TRBV7-6 to TRBJ1-4, with a weak D call TRBD1 (5 bases). The ends were cut back, 5 bases at V and 0 bases at J, with 16 bases in the middle. Germline CDR1 SGHVS, CDR2 FNYEAQ. There are 17 residues in the CDR3. The CDR3 nucleotides read TGTGCCAGCAGCCCACGGCCAGGGTTTGCAACTAATGAAAAACTGTTTTTT. Its translation is CASSPRPGFATNEKLFF.

Regarding this clone: At one of its ends the junction is not consistent with the germline gene, which may arise from a read error. The V gene is TRBV9, the J gene TRBJ1-1; D is ambiguous. The CDR3 consists of 9 residues. CDR1 and CDR2 from the germline V gene are SGDLS and YYNGEE. The CDR3 DNA reads as TGTGCCAGCAGCGAGGGAGGTGAGTTT. Translating it yields CASSEGGEF.

This clone has just one count. This chain uses TRBV10-3 with TRBJ1-1, with TRBD1 identical over 7 bases. Per germline, CDR1 ENHRY and CDR2 SYGVKD. CDR3 length: 15 amino acids. The ends lost 8 bases at V and 4 bases at J; junction bases unmatched: 13. The chain's CDR3 is CAIDPTGIFGTEAFF. DNA of the CDR3: TGTGCCATCGACCCGACAGGGATATTCGGCACTGAAGCTTTCTTT.

The V gene is TRBV28, the J gene TRBJ2-7, with unresolved D. Germline lookup yields CDR1 MDHEN and CDR2 SYDVKM. CDR3 length equals 16 residues. V lost 3 bases and J 1 base, leaving 16 bases between the germline ends. CDR3 sequence reads: CASSFSRVLLSYEQYF. The CDR3 DNA reads as TGTGCCAGCAGTTTCAGCCGGGTCCTGCTTTCCTACGAGCAGTACTTC.

This chain joins TRBV7-9 and TRBJ2-3; 12 bases fit TRBD2. The trim removed 3 bases at V and 15 bases at J, leaving 7 bases unmatched. This CDR3 region has 13 residues. Germline V gene lookup returns CDR1 SEHNR and CDR2 FQNEAQ (reference sequence). In nucleotides, the CDR3 is TGTGCCAGCAGCTTTGGGGGGACTAGCGGGTGCTATTTT. As protein: CASSFGGTSGCYF.

The chain employs TRBV6-5 and TRBJ1-2; D is perhaps TRBD1 (5 bases). V lost 0 bases and J 2 bases, leaving 13 bases between the germline ends. The CDR3 runs 16 residues. CDR1 is MNHEY, CDR2 SVGAGI, per germline. The CDR3 sequence is CASSYSGQGANYGYTF. The CDR3, as DNA: TGTGCCAGCAGTTACTCGGGGCAAGGAGCGAACTATGGCTACACCTTC.

The chain carries TRBV2 and TRBJ2-2; D unresolved. Germline V gives CDR1 SNHLY, CDR2 FYNNEI. This CDR3 region has 12 residues. Trimming left V 8 bases short and J 2 bases short, with 6 bases between. The CDR3 loop reads CASRRNTGELFF. For the CDR3, the DNA is TGTGCCAGCCGTAGAAACACCGGGGAGCTGTTTTTT.

The chain employs TRBV11-1 and TRBJ1-1, with D possibly TRBD1 on 5 matching bases. Trimming pared 3 bases from V and 4 bases from J, leaving 9 bases between. The CDR3 spans 13 residues. Germline V gene lookup returns CDR1 SGHAT and CDR2 FQDESV (reference sequence). The CDR3 protein is CASSFQGPTEAFF. CDR3 DNA sequence: TGTGCCAGCAGCTTTCAGGGTCCCACTGAAGCTTTCTTT.

This CDR3 is CASSSIQGGRNQPQHF. The DNA for the CDR3 is TGTGCCAGCAGCTCGATACAGGGGGGACGCAATCAGCCCCAGCATTTT. The chain links TRBV11-2 to TRBJ1-5; 8 bases match TRBD1. Germline CDR1 and CDR2: SGHAT and FQNNGV. The junction had 7 bases not matched to a gene; V was cut back by 4 bases and J by 2 bases. The CDR3 has 16 residues.

The gene calls are TRBV30 and TRBJ2-3; 10 bases match TRBD2. With 4 bases clipped from V and 4 bases from J, the junction kept 11 bases outside the gene matches. Germline V CDR1 and CDR2: GTSNPN, SVGIG (reference sequence). This CDR3 has 16 amino acids. The CDR3 protein is CAWKLGAGGPADTQYF. In DNA form, the CDR3 reads TGTGCCTGGAAGCTGGGAGCGGGAGGGCCGGCAGATACGCAGTATTTT.

The chain employs TRBV19 and TRBJ1-5; TRBD1 is a possible D gene (6 bases). The CDR3 contains 15 residues. Trimming left V 7 bases short and J 5 bases short, with 18 bases between. The germline CDR1 and CDR2 sequences are LNHDA and SQIVND (reference sequence). CDR3 amino acids: CASKAWDTAYQPQHF. The CDR3, as DNA: TGTGCCAGTAAGGCTTGGGACACGGCATATCAGCCCCAGCATTTT.

This rearrangement joins TRBV30 to TRBJ1-4; D uncertain. Germline CDR1 is GTSNPN and CDR2 is SVGIG (reference sequence). V gave up 3 bases and J gave up 8 bases, with 10 bases separating them. This CDR3 has 12 residues. CDR3 bases: TGTGCCTGGAGCAAAATGCAGGAAAAACTGTTTTTT. Translating it yields CAWSKMQEKLFF. Combining the CDR3 with reference TRBV30 and TRBJ1-4 gives the whole variable domain SQTIHQWPATLVQPVGSPLSLECTVEGTSNPNLYWYRQAAGRGLQLLFYSVGIGQISSEVPQNLSASRPQDRQFILSSKKLLLSDSGFYLCAWSKMQEKLFFGSGTQLSVL.

The J gene is TRBJ2-3, the V gene TRBV7-9; D remains ambiguous. The CDR3 sequence is 16 residues long. CDR1 and CDR2 (germline): SEHNR, FQNEAQ (reference sequence). V lost 5 bases and J 3 bases, leaving 18 bases between the germline ends. The CDR3 nucleotides read TGTGCCAGCAGCATATACAGTAGGCAGGAAACAGATACGCAGTATTTT. Translating it yields CASSIYSRQETDTQYF.

The genes are TRBV5-1 and TRBJ1-2, with 9 bases aligning to TRBD1. J lost 8 bases, V lost 2 bases, and 4 bases had no gene match. The germline gives CDR1 SGHRS, CDR2 YFSETQ. The CDR3 totals 13 residues. In nucleotides, the CDR3 is TGCGCCAGCAGCTTACAGGGGGCAGTGGGCTACACCTTC. Translation: CASSLQGAVGYTF.

CDR3 region: CASSREAGGYEQYF. CDR3 DNA: TGTGCCAGCAGTCGCGAGGCGGGGGGGTACGAGCAGTACTTC. The chain joins TRBV4-2 to TRBJ2-7; TRBD2 matches 9 bases. The germline CDR1 and CDR2 sequences are LGHNA and YNFKEQ. This CDR3 region has 14 residues. The J segment lost 4 bases and the V segment lost 6 bases, leaving 7 bases of the junction unmatched.

The chain carries TRBV5-4 and TRBJ2-3, with unresolved D. Looked up from germline, CDR1 is SGHNT and CDR2 is YYREEE (reference sequence). V was trimmed by 4 bases and J by 3 bases, leaving 6 bases between them. There are 12 residues in the CDR3. CDR3 residues: CASSPTTDTQYF. The CDR3 DNA reads TGTGCCAGCAGCCCTACGACAGATACGCAGTATTTT.

The rearrangement joins TRBV10-2 to TRBJ2-7, with TRBD2 identical over 9 bases. The CDR3 totals 18 residues. V lost 6 bases, J lost 3 bases, and 18 bases stayed unmatched. Per the germline V gene, CDR1 is WSHSY and CDR2 is SAAADI. The CDR3 region has the DNA TGCGCCAGCAGGCCCCACAACGCACTAGCGGGTAGTTTCTACGAGCAGTACTTC. As protein: CASRPHNALAGSFYEQYF.